This entry concerns a single TCR beta chain. Its specificity is not known. The assay was immunoSEQ multiplex PCR, and TCRdb's table has in-frame clones only and misses some. This sample carries around 91,000 clones, approximately 91% of them seen once, and the ten largest clones take 22%. The data derive from a study of PD-1 blockade in classical Hodgkin lymphoma. Notes on the study in general: Prior to therapy, complete responders displayed diversity much like that of newly diagnosed patients.

All the patients suffered relapse after autologous stem cell transplantation, and brentuximab vedotin exposure differed. This clonotype was sampled from a human donor with classical Hodgkin lymphoma. Here the sequenced sample was peripheral blood mononuclear cells (PBMCs), taken at baseline.

This CDR3 reads CASSYSARETQYF. CDR3 DNA: TGCGCCAGCAGTTATTCGGCGAGAGAGACCCAGTACTTC. The chain employs TRBV5-1 and TRBJ2-5, with D unclear. V was pared by 5 bases and J by 4 bases, with 12 bases between. Germline values: CDR1 SGHRS, CDR2 YFSETQ. The CDR3 totals 13 residues.